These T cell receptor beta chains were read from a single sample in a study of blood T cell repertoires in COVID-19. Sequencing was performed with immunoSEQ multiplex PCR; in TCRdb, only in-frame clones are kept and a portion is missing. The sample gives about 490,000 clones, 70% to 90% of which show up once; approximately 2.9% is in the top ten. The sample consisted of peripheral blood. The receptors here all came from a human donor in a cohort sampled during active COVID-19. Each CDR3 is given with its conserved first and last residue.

cdr3_aa: CASSLLLSDTQYF
cdr3_length: 13
v_call: TRBV6-6

cdr3_aa: CASSQPLAGGRTGELFF
cdr3_length: 17
v_call: TRBV14

cdr3_aa: CASSFFLDRLGNEQFF
cdr3_length: 16
v_call: TRBV7-8

cdr3_aa: CASSLNGNYGYTF
cdr3_length: 13
v_call: TRBV5-1

cdr3_aa: CASRLHLGARTGELFF
cdr3_length: 16
v_call: TRBV5-8

cdr3_aa: CASSLEHAGVDEQFF
cdr3_length: 15
v_call: TRBV5-1

cdr3_aa: CASSFSGGATDTQYF
cdr3_length: 15
v_call: TRBV5-4

cdr3_aa: CASSIIPGQGTNIQYF
cdr3_length: 16
v_call: TRBV19

cdr3_aa: CASKRGSSYNEQFF
cdr3_length: 14
v_call: TRBV21-1

cdr3_aa: CASSQDIWTSGISYEQYF
cdr3_length: 18
v_call: TRBV4-1

cdr3_aa: CASSSGLAPPYYEQYF
cdr3_length: 16
v_call: TRBV6-2/TRBV6-3

cdr3_aa: CASSYRTGTETQYF
cdr3_length: 14
v_call: TRBV13

cdr3_aa: CASSLLVGGNYNEQFF
cdr3_length: 16
v_call: TRBV7-6

cdr3_aa: CASSLRGISNEKLFF
cdr3_length: 15
v_call: TRBV5-8

cdr3_aa: CASSASVGSLNEQYF
cdr3_length: 15
v_call: TRBV5-4